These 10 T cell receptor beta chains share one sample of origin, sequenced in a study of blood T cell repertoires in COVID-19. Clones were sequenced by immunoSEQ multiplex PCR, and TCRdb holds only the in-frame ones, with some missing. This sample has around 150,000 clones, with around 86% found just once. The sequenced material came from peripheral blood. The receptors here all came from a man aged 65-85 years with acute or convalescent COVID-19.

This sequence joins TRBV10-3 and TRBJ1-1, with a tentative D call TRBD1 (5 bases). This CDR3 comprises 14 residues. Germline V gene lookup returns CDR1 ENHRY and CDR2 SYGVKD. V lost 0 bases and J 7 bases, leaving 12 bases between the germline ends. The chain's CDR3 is CAISESKGQSEAFF. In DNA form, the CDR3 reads TGTGCCATCAGTGAGTCTAAGGGGCAGAGTGAAGCTTTCTTT.

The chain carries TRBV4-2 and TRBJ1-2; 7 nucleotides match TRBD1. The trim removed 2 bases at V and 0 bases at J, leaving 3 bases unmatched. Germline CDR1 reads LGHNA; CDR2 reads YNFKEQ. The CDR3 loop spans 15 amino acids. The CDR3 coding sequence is TGTGCCAGCAGCCAACCGGGACAGTCTAACTATGGCTACACCTTC. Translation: CASSQPGQSNYGYTF.

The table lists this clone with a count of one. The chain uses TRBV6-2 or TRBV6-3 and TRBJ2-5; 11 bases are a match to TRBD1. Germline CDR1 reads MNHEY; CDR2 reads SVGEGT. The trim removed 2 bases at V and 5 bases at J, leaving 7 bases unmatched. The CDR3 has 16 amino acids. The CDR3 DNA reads TGTGCCAGCAGTTACCCCGGACAGGGGGCTTGGGAGACCCAGTACTTC. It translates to CASSYPGQGAWETQYF.

In nucleotides, the CDR3 is TGTGCCAGCAGCCAAGGGAGCGGGAGGCTGCACACAGATACGCAGTATTTT. It specifies CASSQGSGRLHTDTQYF. This chain connects TRBV14 to TRBJ2-3; the match to TRBD2 covers 9 bases. V was pared by 1 base and J by 2 bases, with 7 bases of the junction left unmatched. The germline V gene encodes CDR1 SGHDN and CDR2 FVKESK. The CDR3 runs to 17 residues.

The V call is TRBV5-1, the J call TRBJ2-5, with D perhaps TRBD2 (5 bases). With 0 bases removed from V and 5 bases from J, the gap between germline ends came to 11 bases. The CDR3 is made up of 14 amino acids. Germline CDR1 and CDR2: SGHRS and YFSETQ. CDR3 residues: CASSLARRLETQYF. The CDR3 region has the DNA TGCGCCAGCAGCTTGGCCAGGAGGCTGGAGACCCAGTACTTC.

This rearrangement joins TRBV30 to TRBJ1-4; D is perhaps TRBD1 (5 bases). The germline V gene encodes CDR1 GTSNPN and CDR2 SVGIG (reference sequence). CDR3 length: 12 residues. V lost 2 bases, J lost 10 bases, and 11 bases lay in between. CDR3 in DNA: TGTGCCTGGAGTCCTACAGGCTCAAAACTGTTTTTT. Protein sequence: CAWSPTGSKLFF.

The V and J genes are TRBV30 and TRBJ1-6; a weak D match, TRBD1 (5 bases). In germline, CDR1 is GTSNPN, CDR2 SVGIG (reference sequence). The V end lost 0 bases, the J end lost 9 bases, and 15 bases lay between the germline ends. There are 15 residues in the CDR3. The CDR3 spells CAWSVSGAWGSPLHF. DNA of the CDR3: TGTGCCTGGAGTGTTAGCGGGGCCTGGGGTTCACCCCTCCACTTT.

CDR3 protein: CASSPGSGAGDTDTQYF. The CDR3 DNA follows: TGTGCCAGCTCCCCCGGGTCTGGAGCGGGGGACACAGATACGCAGTATTTT. The gene calls are TRBV18 and TRBJ2-3; 8 nucleotides align to TRBD2. The V gene's germline CDR1 is KGHSH and CDR2 LQKENI. The CDR3 is made up of 17 amino acids. Trimming cost V 6 bases and J 2 bases; bases outside gene matches: 13.

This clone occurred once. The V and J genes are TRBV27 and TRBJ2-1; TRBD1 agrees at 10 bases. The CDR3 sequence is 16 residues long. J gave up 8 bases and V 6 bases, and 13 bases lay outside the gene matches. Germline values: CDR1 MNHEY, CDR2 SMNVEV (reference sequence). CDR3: CASSVLTGTGVHEQFF. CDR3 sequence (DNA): TGTGCCAGCAGCGTTCTAACCGGGACAGGGGTCCATGAGCAGTTCTTC.

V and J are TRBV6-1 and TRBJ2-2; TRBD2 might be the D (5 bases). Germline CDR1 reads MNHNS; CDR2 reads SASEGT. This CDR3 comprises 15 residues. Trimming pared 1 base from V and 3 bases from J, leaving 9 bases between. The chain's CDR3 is CASSEGSGYTGELFF. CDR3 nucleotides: TGTGCCAGCAGTGAAGGGAGCGGTTACACCGGGGAGCTGTTTTTT.